These T cell receptor beta chains were read from a single sample in a study of OX40 agonist ivuxolimab in advanced cancers. Assay used: immunoSEQ multiplex PCR; TCRdb lists only in-frame clones, some missing. In the table there are approximately 50,000 clones, roughly nine tenths of which are singletons. Specimen: CD4+ or CD8+ T cells sorted from blood, collected in a trial of the OX40 agonist ivuxolimab. The origin of the receptors is an adult with an advanced solid tumor such as melanoma, head and neck, liver or kidney cancer. CDR3s include the opening cysteine and the closing phenylalanine or tryptophan. A D gene is named only where the DNA matches it firmly. Size is stated for part of the rows, as once, few or many counts, or as a class when the clone is expanded.

V: TRBV2
J: TRBJ2-1
D: NA
size: NA
CDR3: CASRGSEYNEQFF
DNA: TGTGCCAGCAGGGGGAGCGAGTACAATGAGCAGTTCTTC

V: TRBV5-4
J: TRBJ2-1
D: NA
size: NA
CDR3: CASSLGADYNEQFF
DNA: TGTGCCAGCAGCTTGGGTGCGGATTACAATGAGCAGTTCTTC

V: TRBV9
J: TRBJ2-7
D: TRBD2
size: NA
CDR3: CASSTGGGPYEQYF
DNA: TGTGCCAGCAGCACGGGGGGGGGCCCCTACGAGCAGTACTTC

V: TRBV19
J: TRBJ2-7
D: TRBD2
size: NA
CDR3: CASSRLAGDEQYF
DNA: TGTGCCAGTAGTCGGCTAGCGGGAGACGAGCAGTACTTC

V: TRBV20-1
J: TRBJ2-5
D: NA
size: NA
CDR3: CSASEETQYF
DNA: TGCAGTGCTAGTGAGGAGACCCAGTACTTC

V: TRBV5-4
J: TRBJ2-2
D: NA
size: few
CDR3: CASSLDRAGELFF
DNA: TGTGCCAGCAGCTTGGACAGGGCCGGGGAGCTGTTTTTT

V: TRBV9
J: TRBJ2-1
D: TRBD1
size: once
CDR3: CASSLGQGGYNEQFF
DNA: TGTGCCAGCAGCCTGGGACAGGGGGGCTACAATGAGCAGTTCTTC

V: TRBV6-5
J: TRBJ2-3
D: NA
size: NA
CDR3: CASSQVGDADTQYF
DNA: TGTGCCAGCAGCCAGGTCGGGGACGCAGATACGCAGTATTTT

V: TRBV28
J: TRBJ2-7
D: NA
size: NA
CDR3: CASRAGSSGTSYEQYF
DNA: TGTGCCAGTAGGGCGGGTAGTAGCGGTACCTCCTACGAGCAGTACTTC

V: TRBV19
J: TRBJ1-1
D: NA
size: NA
CDR3: CASSIAAGAKNTEAFF
DNA: TGTGCCAGTAGTATAGCGGCGGGGGCGAAGAACACTGAAGCTTTCTTT

V: TRBV5-1
J: TRBJ1-2
D: TRBD1
size: NA
CDR3: CASSLDGIPGTVDSNYGYTF
DNA: TGCGCCAGCAGCTTGGATGGGATTCCCGGGACAGTGGACTCTAACTATGGCTACACCTTC

V: TRBV5-1
J: TRBJ1-2
D: TRBD1
size: NA
CDR3: CASSWTGQGAGGYTF
DNA: TGCGCCAGCAGCTGGACGGGACAGGGGGCTGGTGGCTACACCTTC

V: TRBV7-3
J: TRBJ2-3
D: NA
size: NA
CDR3: CASSSSRGNTQYF
DNA: TGTGCCAGCAGCTCTTCCCGGGGCAATACGCAGTATTTT

V: TRBV19
J: TRBJ2-7
D: TRBD2
size: NA
CDR3: CASSIQAPTASGAGEQYF
DNA: TGTGCCAGTAGTATACAGGCCCCCACGGCTAGCGGAGCGGGGGAGCAGTACTTC

V: TRBV11-2
J: TRBJ2-3
D: TRBD2
size: NA
CDR3: CASRTQGLAGTSYF
DNA: TGTGCCAGCAGGACGCAAGGACTAGCGGGGACTTCGTATTTT

V: TRBV6-6
J: TRBJ2-7
D: NA
size: NA
CDR3: CASKEEETYEQYF
DNA: TGTGCCAGCAAGGAAGAGGAGACCTACGAGCAGTACTTC

V: TRBV29-1
J: TRBJ2-7
D: TRBD1
size: NA
CDR3: CSVRTGIYEQYF
DNA: TGCAGCGTAAGGACAGGGATATACGAGCAGTACTTC

V: TRBV7-2
J: TRBJ2-4
D: TRBD2
size: NA
CDR3: CASSLGLVNIQYF
DNA: TGTGCCAGCAGCCTGGGACTAGTAAACATTCAGTACTTC

V: TRBV7-9
J: TRBJ2-3
D: TRBD2
size: NA
CDR3: CAINPGGSSTDTQYF
DNA: TGTGCCATCAATCCGGGAGGGTCTAGCACAGATACGCAGTATTTT

V: TRBV27
J: TRBJ2-1
D: NA
size: NA
CDR3: CATGSLFNEQFF
DNA: TGTGCCACAGGAAGCCTTTTCAATGAGCAGTTCTTC

V: TRBV2
J: TRBJ2-5
D: NA
size: once
CDR3: CASSVQEIETQYF
DNA: TGTGCCAGCAGTGTACAAGAGATTGAGACCCAGTACTTC

V: TRBV5-1
J: TRBJ2-7
D: TRBD2
size: NA
CDR3: CASSSLAGGYEQYF
DNA: TGCGCCAGCAGCTCGTTAGCGGGAGGTTACGAGCAGTACTTC